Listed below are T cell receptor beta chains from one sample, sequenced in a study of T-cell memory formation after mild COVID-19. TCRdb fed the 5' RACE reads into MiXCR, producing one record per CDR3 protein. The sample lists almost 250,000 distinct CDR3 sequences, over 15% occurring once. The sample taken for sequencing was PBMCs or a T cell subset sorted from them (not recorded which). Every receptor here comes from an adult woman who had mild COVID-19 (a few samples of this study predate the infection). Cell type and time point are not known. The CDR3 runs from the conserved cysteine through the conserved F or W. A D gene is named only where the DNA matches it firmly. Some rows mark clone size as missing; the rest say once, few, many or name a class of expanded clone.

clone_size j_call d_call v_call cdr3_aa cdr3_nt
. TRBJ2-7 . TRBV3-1 CASSQESYREQYF TGTGCCAGCAGCCAAGAGTCGTACCGCGAGCAGTACTTC
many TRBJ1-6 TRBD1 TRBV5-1 CASSLEDRGGSPLHF TGCGCCAGCAGCTTGGAAGACAGGGGCGGATCACCCCTCCACTTT
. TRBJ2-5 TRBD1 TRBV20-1 CSARAPDRGHQETQYF TGCAGTGCTAGAGCACCTGACAGGGGCCACCAAGAGACCCAGTACTTC
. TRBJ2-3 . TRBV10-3 CAISDSGTTTQYF TGTGCCATCAGTGACTCCGGGACCACCACGCAGTATTTT
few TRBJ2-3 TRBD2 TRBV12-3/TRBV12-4 CASSKTSGSGTDTQYF TGTGCCAGCAGTAAGACTAGCGGGAGCGGCACAGATACGCAGTATTTT
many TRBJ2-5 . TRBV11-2 CASSLDRETQYF TGTGCCAGCAGCTTAGACCGGGAGACCCAGTACTTC
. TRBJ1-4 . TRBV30 CAWSLEGTLEKLFF TGTGCCTGGAGTCTGGAAGGGACGTTGGAAAAACTGTTTTTT
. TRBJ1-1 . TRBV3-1 CASSQGRTLWAFF TGTGCCAGCAGCCAAGGGAGGACCTTGTGGGCTTTCTTT
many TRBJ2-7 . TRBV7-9 CASSFLSGEQYF TGTGCCAGCAGCTTCCTTAGCGGCGAGCAGTACTTC
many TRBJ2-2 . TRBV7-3 CASSLVLSGELFF TGTGCCAGCAGCTTAGTCCTGTCCGGGGAGCTGTTTTTT
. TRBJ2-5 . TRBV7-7 CASSSGRVWGETQYF TGTGCTAGCAGCTCCGGCAGGGTGTGGGGAGAGACCCAGTACTTC
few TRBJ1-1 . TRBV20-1 CSASVAGPGNTEAFF TGCAGTGCTAGCGTCGCGGGGCCGGGAAACACTGAAGCTTTCTTT
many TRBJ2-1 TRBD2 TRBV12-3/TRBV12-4 CASSPGTSGRDEQFF TGTGCCAGCAGTCCCGGGACTAGCGGGAGAGATGAGCAGTTCTTC
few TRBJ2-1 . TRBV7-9 CASSLSFAGNEQFF TGTGCCAGCAGCTTATCGTTTGCGGGGAATGAGCAGTTCTTC
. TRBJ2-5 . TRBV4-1 CASSPRGSLRETQYF TGCGCCAGCAGCCCTCGGGGATCCCTGAGGGAGACCCAGTACTTC
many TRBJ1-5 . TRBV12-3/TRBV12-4 CASSFSGNNQPQHF TGTGCCAGCAGTTTTTCGGGGAACAATCAGCCCCAGCATTTT
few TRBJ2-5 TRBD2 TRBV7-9 CASSLALADQETQYF TGTGCCAGCAGCTTAGCGCTAGCGGACCAAGAGACCCAGTACTTC
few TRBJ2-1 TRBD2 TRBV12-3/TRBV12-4 CASSLRGGREFF TGTGCCAGCAGTCTACGGGGGGGCCGGGAGTTCTTC
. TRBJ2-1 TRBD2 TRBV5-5 CASSLAGQREGPLNEQFF TGTGCCAGCAGCTTGGCCGGGCAGCGGGAGGGCCCTTTGAATGAGCAGTTCTTC
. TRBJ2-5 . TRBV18 CASSYATDILGTQYF TGTGCCAGCTCATACGCGACAGACATCCTCGGGACCCAGTACTTC
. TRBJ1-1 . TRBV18 CASSPDRRYTEAFF TGTGCCAGCTCACCAGATCGCAGGTACACTGAAGCTTTCTTT
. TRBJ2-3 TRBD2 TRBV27 CASSRGLTTSTDTQYF TGTGCCAGCAGTCGGGGACTAACCACGAGCACAGATACGCAGTATTTT
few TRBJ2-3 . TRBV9 CASSVASSTDTQYF TGTGCCAGCAGCGTAGCGAGTAGCACAGATACGCAGTATTTT
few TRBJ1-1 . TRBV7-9 CASSLAQGSWANTEAFF TGTGCCAGCAGCTTAGCGCAAGGGTCATGGGCGAACACTGAAGCTTTCTTT
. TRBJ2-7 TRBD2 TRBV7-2 CASSLEREGPYKEQYF TGTGCCAGCAGCTTAGAGCGGGAGGGCCCTTATAAGGAGCAGTACTTC
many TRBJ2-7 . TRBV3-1 CASSRLQVNEQYF TGTGCCAGCAGCCGCCTACAGGTAAACGAGCAGTACTTC
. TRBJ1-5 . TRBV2 CASSEGQPDNQPQHF TGTGCCAGCAGTGAAGGACAGCCGGACAATCAGCCCCAGCATTTT
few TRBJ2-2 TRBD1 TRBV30 CAWRVRDRVTGELFF TGTGCCTGGAGGGTCCGGGACAGGGTTACCGGGGAGCTGTTTTTT
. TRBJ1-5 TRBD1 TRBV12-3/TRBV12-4 CASSFGQGEPQHF TGTGCCAGCAGTTTCGGACAGGGAGAGCCCCAGCATTTT
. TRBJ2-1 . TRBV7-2 CASSLTSSGGVGYNEQFF TGTGCCAGCAGCTTAACGTCAAGCGGCGGTGTTGGATACAATGAGCAGTTCTTC